The sequence of this TCR beta chain was determined in a study of blood T cell repertoires in COVID-19. At the level of the study: Researchers got acute and convalescent COVID-19 samples from the United States, Italy and Spain. PBMCs, B-cell-depleted T cells, or T cells provided the cDNA or gDNA that made up the material.

After removal of 4 bases from V and 9 bases from J, the junction contained 12 bases not matched to a gene. The germline V gene encodes CDR1 SGDLS and CDR2 YYNGEE. The CDR3 covers 16 residues. Original methodology: Reference gene primer amplification yielded estimated nucleated cell counts. The protocol was immunoSEQ multiplex PCR, while the TCRdb copy is restricted to in-frame clones and leaves out a portion. V and J calls plus clone size are reproduced from that table; the DNA served to infer D and trimming. The sample carries more than 40,000 clones, 70% to 85% recorded once. The source material was peripheral blood. The V and J genes are TRBV9 and TRBJ1-6; TRBD1 matches 8 bases. This receptor was identified in a man aged 45-65 years with active COVID-19. The DNA for the CDR3 is TGTGCCAGCAGCACCACGACAGGGGTATTAGGTTCACCCCTCCACTTT. This encodes CASSTTTGVLGSPLHF.